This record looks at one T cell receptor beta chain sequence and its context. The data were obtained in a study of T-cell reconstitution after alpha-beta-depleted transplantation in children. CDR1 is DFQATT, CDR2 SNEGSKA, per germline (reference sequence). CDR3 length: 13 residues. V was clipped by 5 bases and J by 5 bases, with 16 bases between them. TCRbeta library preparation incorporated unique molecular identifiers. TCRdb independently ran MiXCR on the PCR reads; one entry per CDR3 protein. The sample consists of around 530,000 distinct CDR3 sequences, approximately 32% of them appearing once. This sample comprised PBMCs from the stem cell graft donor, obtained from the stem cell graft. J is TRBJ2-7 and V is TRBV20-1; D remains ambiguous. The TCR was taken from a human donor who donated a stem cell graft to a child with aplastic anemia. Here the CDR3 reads CSAPWTRRHEQYF. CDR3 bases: TGCAGTGCTCCCTGGACCCGACGCCACGAGCAGTACTTC.